This T cell receptor beta chain derives from a study of control samples from healthy donors and cancer patients. V was shortened by 10 bases and J by 1 base, with 13 bases between the two germline ends. The CDR3 runs 14 residues. The germline CDR1 and CDR2 sequences are MNHNY and SVGAGI (reference sequence). The sample holds one count of this clone. The assay was immunoSEQ multiplex PCR, and TCRdb's table has in-frame clones only and misses some. Of 95,000 to 150,000 clones listed, approximately 89% are singletons. Material for sequencing was blood. V usage is TRBV6-6 and J usage is TRBJ2-2; D assignment may be TRBD1 or TRBD2 (5 bases each). This sequence was found in a middle-aged man in good health. CDR3 DNA: TGTGCCACCGGCGAGAGGGGGAACACCGGGGAGCTGTTTTTT. Translated, it gives CATGERGNTGELFF.